The 5 T cell receptor beta chains listed next were all sequenced from one sample in a study of graft-versus-host responses after intestinal transplantation. Their target antigens are unknown. Assay: immunoSEQ multiplex PCR; the TCRdb copy retains only in-frame clones and omits some. This repertoire shows about 85,000 clones, roughly 80% found once; its top ten account for around 0.8%. The source was unstimulated CD4+ T cells sorted from spleen or lymph node cells, collected before intestinal transplant. The receptor set was obtained from a human donor who received an intestinal transplant.

The rearrangement links TRBV4-1 to TRBJ1-5, with D possibly TRBD1 on 5 matching bases. There are 16 residues in the CDR3. Trimming left V 3 bases short and J 1 base short, with 13 bases between. Germline CDR1 is MGHRA and CDR2 is YSYEKL. The CDR3 sequence: CASSQGREWSNQPQHF. The DNA of the CDR3 is TGCGCCAGCAGCCAGGGCAGGGAATGGAGCAATCAGCCCCAGCATTTT.

The V gene is TRBV29-1, the J gene TRBJ1-4, with D possibly matching TRBD1 (5 bases). The V end lost 8 bases, the J end lost 5 bases, and 15 bases lay between the germline ends. The CDR3 spans 13 residues. Germline CDR1 and CDR2: SQVTM and ANQGSEA. CDR3: CSTAGGSNEKLFF. The CDR3 DNA sequence: TGCAGCACCGCGGGGGGATCAAATGAAAAACTGTTTTTT.

The J gene is TRBJ2-2, the V gene TRBV5-1; TRBD2 aligns across 13 bases. Germline CDR1 is SGHRS and CDR2 is YFSETQ. The CDR3 has 16 amino acids. The J segment lost 5 bases and the V segment lost 3 bases, leaving 4 bases of the junction unmatched. DNA of the CDR3: TGCGCCAGCAGCTGGACTAGCGGGAGAGTTACCGGGGAGCTGTTTTTT. Amino acids: CASSWTSGRVTGELFF.

This clone was detected once. An end of the junction does not agree with germline; a read error may underlie this. V gene TRBV7-8 combines with J gene TRBJ2-7, with D possibly being TRBD1 (6 bases). CDR1 is SGHVS, CDR2 FQNEAQ, per germline. CDR3 length: 12 amino acids. CDR3 sequence reads: CVSSYRRGEQYF. The CDR3 coding sequence is TGTGTCAGCAGCTACCGCAGGGGCGAGCAGTACTTC.

This clone came up once. V is TRBV2 and J is TRBJ2-5; D might be TRBD1 (7 bases). Trimming took 1 base from V and 2 from J, leaving 17 bases between them. Germline V gene sequence: CDR1 SNHLY, CDR2 FYNNEI. This CDR3 has 17 amino acids. This chain's CDR3 is CASSEVGRQGKQETQYF. The CDR3 DNA reads TGTGCCAGCAGTGAAGTCGGGAGACAGGGTAAACAAGAGACCCAGTACTTC. Full variable domain (remainder filled in from reference TRBV2 and TRBJ2-5): EPEVTQTPSHQVTQMGQEVILRCVPISNHLYFYWYRQILGQKVEFLVSFYNNEISEKSEIFDDQFSVERPDGSNFTLKIRSTKLEDSAMYFCASSEVGRQGKQETQYFGPGTRLLVL.